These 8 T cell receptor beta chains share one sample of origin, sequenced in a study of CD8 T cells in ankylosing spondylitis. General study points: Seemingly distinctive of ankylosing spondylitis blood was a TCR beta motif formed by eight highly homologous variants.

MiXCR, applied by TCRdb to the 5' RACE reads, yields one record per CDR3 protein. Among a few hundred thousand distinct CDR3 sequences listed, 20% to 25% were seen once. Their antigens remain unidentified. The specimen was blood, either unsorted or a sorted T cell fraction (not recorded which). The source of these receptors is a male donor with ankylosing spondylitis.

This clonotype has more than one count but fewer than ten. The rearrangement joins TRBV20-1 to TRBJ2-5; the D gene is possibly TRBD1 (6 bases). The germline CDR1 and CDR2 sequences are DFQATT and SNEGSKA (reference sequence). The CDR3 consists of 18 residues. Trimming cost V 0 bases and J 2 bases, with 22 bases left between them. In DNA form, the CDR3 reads TGCAGTGCTAGAGATGATGCCCGGACAGCCAAACTACAAGAGACCCAGTACTTC. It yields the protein CSARDDARTAKLQETQYF.

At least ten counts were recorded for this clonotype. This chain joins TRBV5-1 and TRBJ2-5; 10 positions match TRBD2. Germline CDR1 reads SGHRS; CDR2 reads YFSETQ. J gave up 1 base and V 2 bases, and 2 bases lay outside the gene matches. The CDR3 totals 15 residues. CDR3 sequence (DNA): TGCGCCAGCAGCTTCGGACTAGCGGCCCAAGAGACCCAGTACTTC. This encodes CASSFGLAAQETQYF.

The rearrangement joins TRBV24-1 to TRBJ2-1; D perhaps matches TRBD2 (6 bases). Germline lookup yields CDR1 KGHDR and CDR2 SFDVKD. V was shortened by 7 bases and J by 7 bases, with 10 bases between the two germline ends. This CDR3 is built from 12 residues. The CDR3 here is CATSPRENEQFF. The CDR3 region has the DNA TGTGCCACCAGCCCTCGGGAGAATGAGCAGTTCTTC.

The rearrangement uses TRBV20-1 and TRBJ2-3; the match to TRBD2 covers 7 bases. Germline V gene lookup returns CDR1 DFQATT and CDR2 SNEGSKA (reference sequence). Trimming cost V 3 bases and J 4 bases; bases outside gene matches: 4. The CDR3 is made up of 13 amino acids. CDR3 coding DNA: TGCAGTGCTAGTGCGGGAGCTGCAGATACGCAGTATTTT. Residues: CSASAGAADTQYF.

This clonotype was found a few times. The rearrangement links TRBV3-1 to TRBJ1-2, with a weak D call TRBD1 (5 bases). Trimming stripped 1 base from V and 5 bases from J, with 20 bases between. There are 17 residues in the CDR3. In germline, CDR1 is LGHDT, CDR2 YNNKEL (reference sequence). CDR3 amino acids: CASSQVGASAGPYGYTF. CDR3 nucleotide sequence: TGTGCCAGCAGCCAAGTTGGAGCCTCAGCAGGGCCTTATGGCTACACCTTC.

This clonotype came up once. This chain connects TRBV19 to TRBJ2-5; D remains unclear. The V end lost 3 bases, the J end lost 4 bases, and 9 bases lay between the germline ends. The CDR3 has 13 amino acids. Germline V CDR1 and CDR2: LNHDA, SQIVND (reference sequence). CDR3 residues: CASSIRHGETQYF. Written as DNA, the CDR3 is TGTGCCAGTAGTATCAGACATGGAGAGACCCAGTACTTC.

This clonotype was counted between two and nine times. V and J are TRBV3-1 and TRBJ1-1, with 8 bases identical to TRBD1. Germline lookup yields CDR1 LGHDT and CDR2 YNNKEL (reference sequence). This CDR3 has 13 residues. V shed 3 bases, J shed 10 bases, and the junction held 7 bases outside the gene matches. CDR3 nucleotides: TGTGCCAGCAGCCACTGGGACAGGCCCCGAGCTTTCTTT. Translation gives CASSHWDRPRAFF.

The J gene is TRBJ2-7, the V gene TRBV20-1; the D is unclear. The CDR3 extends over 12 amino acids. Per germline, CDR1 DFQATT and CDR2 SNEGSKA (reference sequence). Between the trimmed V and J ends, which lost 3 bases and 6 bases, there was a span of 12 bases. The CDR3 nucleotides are TGCAGTGCTAGGGGTTCCCCTAGCGAGCAGTACTTC. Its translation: CSARGSPSEQYF.